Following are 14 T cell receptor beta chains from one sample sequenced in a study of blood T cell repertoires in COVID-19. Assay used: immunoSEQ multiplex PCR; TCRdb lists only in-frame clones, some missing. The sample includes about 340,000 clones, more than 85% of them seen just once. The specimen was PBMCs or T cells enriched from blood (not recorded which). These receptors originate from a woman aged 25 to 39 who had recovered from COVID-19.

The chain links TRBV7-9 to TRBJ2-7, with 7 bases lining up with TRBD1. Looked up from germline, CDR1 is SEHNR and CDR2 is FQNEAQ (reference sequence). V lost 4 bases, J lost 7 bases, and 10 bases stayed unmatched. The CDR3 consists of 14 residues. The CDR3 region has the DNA TGTGCCAGCAGCTCCCGACAGGGTAGGGGAGAGCAGTACTTC. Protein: CASSSRQGRGEQYF. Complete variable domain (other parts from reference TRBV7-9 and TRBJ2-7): DTGVSQNPRHKITKRGQNVTFRCDPISEHNRLYWYRQTLGQGPEFLTYFQNEAQLEKSRLLSDRFSAERPKGSFSTLEIQRTEQGDSAMYLCASSSRQGRGEQYFGPGTRLTVT.

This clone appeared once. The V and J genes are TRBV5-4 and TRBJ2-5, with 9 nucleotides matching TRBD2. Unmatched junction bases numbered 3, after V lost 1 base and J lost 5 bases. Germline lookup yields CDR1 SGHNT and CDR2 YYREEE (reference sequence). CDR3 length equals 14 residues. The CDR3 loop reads CASSLKRGVETQYF. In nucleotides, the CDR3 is TGTGCCAGCAGCTTGAAGCGGGGGGTCGAGACCCAGTACTTC.

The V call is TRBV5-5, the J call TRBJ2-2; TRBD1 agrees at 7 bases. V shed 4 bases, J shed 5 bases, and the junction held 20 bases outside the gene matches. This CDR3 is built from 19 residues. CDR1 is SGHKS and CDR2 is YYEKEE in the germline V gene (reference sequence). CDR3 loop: CASSLKVIGRGRETGELFF. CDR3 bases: TGTGCCAGCAGCCTGAAAGTAATTGGTAGGGGGCGCGAAACCGGGGAGCTGTTTTTT.

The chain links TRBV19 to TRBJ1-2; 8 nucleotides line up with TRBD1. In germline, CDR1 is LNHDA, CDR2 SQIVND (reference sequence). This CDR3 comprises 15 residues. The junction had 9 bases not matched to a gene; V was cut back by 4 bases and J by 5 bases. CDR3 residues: CASSTSDRALYGYTF. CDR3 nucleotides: TGTGCCAGTAGTACCTCGGACAGGGCCCTGTATGGCTACACCTTC.

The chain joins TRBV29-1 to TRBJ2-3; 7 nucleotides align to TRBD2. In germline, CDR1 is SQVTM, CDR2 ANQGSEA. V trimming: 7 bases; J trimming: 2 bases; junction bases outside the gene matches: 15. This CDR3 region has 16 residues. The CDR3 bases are TGCAGCGCTGAGGATCGGGGGGTGTTATCCACAGATACGCAGTATTTT. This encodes CSAEDRGVLSTDTQYF.

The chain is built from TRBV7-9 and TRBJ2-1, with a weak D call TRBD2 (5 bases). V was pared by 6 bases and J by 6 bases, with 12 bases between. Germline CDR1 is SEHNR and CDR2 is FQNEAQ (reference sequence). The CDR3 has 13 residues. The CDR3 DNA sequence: TGTGCCAGCAGGGAAGGAGGACGCAATGAGCAGTTCTTC. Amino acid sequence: CASREGGRNEQFF.

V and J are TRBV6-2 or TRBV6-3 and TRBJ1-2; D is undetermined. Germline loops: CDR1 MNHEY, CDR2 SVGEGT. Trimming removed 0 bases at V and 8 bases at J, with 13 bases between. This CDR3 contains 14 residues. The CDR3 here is CASSYSSLSGGYTF. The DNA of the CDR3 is TGTGCCAGCAGTTACTCGAGTCTTTCGGGAGGCTACACCTTC.

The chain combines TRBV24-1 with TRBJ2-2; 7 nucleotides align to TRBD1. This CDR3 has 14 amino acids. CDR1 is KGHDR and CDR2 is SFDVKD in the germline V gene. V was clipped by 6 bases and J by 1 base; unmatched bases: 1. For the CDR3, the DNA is TGTGCCACCAGTCACAGGGGGAACACCGGGGAGCTGTTTTTT. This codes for CATSHRGNTGELFF.

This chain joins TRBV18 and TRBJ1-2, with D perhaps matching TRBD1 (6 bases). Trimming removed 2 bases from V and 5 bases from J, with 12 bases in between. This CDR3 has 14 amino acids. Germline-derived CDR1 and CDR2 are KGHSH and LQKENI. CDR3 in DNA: TGTGCCAGCTCACCAGCTACGCAGGGGTATGGCTACACCTTC. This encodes CASSPATQGYGYTF.

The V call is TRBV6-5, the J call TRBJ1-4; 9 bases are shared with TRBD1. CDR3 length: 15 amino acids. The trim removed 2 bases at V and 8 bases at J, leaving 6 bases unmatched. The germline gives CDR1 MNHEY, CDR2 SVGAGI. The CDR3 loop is CASSYTGQGGEKLFF. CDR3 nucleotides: TGTGCCAGCAGTTACACGGGACAGGGAGGCGAAAAACTGTTTTTT.

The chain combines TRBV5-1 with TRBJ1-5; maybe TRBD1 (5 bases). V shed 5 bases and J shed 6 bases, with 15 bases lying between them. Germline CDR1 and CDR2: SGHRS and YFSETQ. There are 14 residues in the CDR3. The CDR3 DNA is TGCGCCAGCAGTATTGCGGGGGATGGTCAGCCCCAGCATTTT. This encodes CASSIAGDGQPQHF.

CDR3 amino acids: CASSFAGGGGYTF. The CDR3 coding sequence is TGTGCCAGCAGCTTTGCAGGAGGGGGCGGCTACACCTTC. V is TRBV4-2 and J is TRBJ1-2; 7 nucleotides line up with TRBD1. Germline V gene sequence: CDR1 LGHNA, CDR2 YNFKEQ. The CDR3 sequence is 13 residues long. The V gene end was trimmed by 5 bases and the J gene end by 8 bases; junction bases not matched to a gene: 8.

DNA for the CDR3: TGTGCCAGCAGCTCGTCGACTGCCAATACAGATACGCAGTATTTT. It encodes CASSSSTANTDTQYF. This chain joins TRBV11-3 and TRBJ2-3; no clear D gene. CDR1 and CDR2 (germline): SGHNT, YENEEA. The CDR3 covers 15 residues. V gave up 4 bases and J gave up 3 bases, with 14 bases separating them.

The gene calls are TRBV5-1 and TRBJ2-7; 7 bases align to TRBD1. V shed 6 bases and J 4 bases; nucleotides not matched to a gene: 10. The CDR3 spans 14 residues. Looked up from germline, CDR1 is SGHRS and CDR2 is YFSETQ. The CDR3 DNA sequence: TGCGCCAGCAACCAGCCGGGACAGAGGTACGAGCAGTACTTC. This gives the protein CASNQPGQRYEQYF. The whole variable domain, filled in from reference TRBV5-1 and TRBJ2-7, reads KAGVTQTPRYLIKTRGQQVTLSCSPISGHRSVSWYQQTPGQGLQFLFEYFSETQRNKGNFPGRFSGRQFSNSRSEMNVSTLELGDSALYLCASNQPGQRYEQYFGPGTRLTVT.